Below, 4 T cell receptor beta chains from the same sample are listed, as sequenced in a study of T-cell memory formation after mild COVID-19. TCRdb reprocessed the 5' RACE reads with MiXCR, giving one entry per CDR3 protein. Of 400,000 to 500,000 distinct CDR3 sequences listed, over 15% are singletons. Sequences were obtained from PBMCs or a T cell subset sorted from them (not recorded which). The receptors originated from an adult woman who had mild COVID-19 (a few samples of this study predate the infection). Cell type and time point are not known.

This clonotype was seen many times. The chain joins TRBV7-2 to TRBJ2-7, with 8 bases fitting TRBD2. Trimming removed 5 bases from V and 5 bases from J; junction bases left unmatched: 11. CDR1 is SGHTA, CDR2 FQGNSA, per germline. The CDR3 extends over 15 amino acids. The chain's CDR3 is CASSISGISAHEQYF. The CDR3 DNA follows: TGTGCCAGCAGCATTAGCGGGATCTCGGCCCACGAGCAGTACTTC.

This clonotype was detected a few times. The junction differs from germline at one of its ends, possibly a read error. CDR3 in amino acids: CASSFSGTGESYEQF. The CDR3 coding sequence is TGCGCCAGCAGTTTTTCCGGGACAGGGGAATCCTACGAGCAGTTC. This sequence joins TRBV4-3 and TRBJ2-7; TRBD1 matches at 10 bases. The length of the CDR3 is 15 residues. Germline CDR1 is LGHNA and CDR2 is YSLEER.

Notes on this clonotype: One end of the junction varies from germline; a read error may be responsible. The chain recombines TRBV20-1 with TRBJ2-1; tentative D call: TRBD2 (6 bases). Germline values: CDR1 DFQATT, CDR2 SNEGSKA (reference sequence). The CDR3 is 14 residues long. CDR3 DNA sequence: TGCAGTGCGAGAGCGGGCGGCGGCTACAATGAGCAGTTCTTC. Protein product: CSARAGGGYNEQFF.

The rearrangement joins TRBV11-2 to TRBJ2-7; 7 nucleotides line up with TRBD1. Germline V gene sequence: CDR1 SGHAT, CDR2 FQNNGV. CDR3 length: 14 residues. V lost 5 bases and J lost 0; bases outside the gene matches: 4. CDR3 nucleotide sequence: TGTGCCAGCAGCGGAAACAGGGGCTCCTACGAGCAGTACTTC. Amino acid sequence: CASSGNRGSYEQYF.